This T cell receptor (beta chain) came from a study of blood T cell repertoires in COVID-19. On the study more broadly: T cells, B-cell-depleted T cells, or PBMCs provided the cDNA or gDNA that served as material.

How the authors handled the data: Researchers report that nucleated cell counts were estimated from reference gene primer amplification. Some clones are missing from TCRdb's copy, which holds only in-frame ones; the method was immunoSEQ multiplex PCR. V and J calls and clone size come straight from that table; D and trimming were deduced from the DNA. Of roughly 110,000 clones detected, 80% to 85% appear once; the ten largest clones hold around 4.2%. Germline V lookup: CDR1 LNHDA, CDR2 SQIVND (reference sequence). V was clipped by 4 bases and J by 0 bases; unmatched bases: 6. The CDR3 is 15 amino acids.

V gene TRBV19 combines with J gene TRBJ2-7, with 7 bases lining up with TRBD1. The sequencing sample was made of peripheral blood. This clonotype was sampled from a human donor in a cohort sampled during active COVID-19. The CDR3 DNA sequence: TGTGCCAGTAGTAGTCCCCGGGACAGCTCCTACGAGCAGTACTTC. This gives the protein CASSSPRDSSYEQYF. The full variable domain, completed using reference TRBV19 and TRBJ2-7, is DGGITQSPKYLFRKEGQNVTLSCEQNLNHDAMYWYRQDPGQGLRLIYYSQIVNDFQKGDIAEGYSVSREKKESFPLTVTSAQKNPTAFYLCASSSPRDSSYEQYFGPGTRLTVT.